The 8 T cell receptor beta chains in this list originate from one sample, sequenced in a study of blood T cell repertoires in COVID-19. TCRdb's table, derived via immunoSEQ multiplex PCR, lists solely in-frame clones and lacks some. Of 68,000 or so clones listed, around 80% are singletons. Sequencing was carried out using peripheral blood. Receptors were obtained from a woman in her fifties or sixties with acute or convalescent COVID-19.

The J gene is TRBJ2-7, the V gene TRBV12-5; D perhaps matches TRBD1 (6 bases). The germline V gene encodes CDR1 LGHNT and CDR2 FRNRAP. V lost 8 bases, J lost 7 bases, and 18 bases lay in between. The CDR3 is made up of 13 amino acids. The CDR3 DNA sequence: TGTGCTAGTTCTCGGGACACCGGCTGGGAGCAGTACTTC. Residues: CASSRDTGWEQYF.

The rearrangement joins TRBV5-1 to TRBJ1-1, with D possibly being TRBD1 (5 bases). V lost 4 bases and J 6 bases, leaving 19 bases between the germline ends. The CDR3 has 15 amino acids. CDR1 is SGHRS and CDR2 is YFSETQ in the germline V gene. The CDR3 DNA sequence: TGCGCCAGCAGCCCGTACTCGGTGCGGGGGTCTGAAGCTTTCTTT. Its translation: CASSPYSVRGSEAFF.

This clone has a handful of counts. This rearrangement joins TRBV5-5 to TRBJ1-1, with TRBD1 identical over 7 bases. Germline V CDR1 and CDR2: SGHKS, YYEKEE (reference sequence). The trim removed 1 base at V and 2 bases at J, leaving 5 bases unmatched. CDR3 length equals 15 residues. CDR3 residues: CASSLIGQVNTEAFF. The CDR3 region has the DNA TGTGCCAGCAGCTTGATTGGACAGGTTAACACTGAAGCTTTCTTT.

The chain employs TRBV12-3 or TRBV12-4 and TRBJ2-5; tentative D call: TRBD1 (5 bases). V gave up 7 bases and J gave up 3 bases, with 12 bases separating them. The CDR3 contains 13 residues. CDR3 residues: CASMSRAKETQYF. CDR3 coding DNA: TGTGCCAGCATGAGCAGGGCTAAAGAGACCCAGTACTTC.

The V gene is TRBV29-1, the J gene TRBJ2-7; 13 bases map to TRBD2. This CDR3 has 11 residues. Looked up from germline, CDR1 is SQVTM and CDR2 is ANQGSEA. V trimming: 6 bases; J trimming: 7 bases; junction bases outside the gene matches: 0. CDR3 DNA sequence: TGCAGCGTGACTAGCGGGGGGGAGCAGTACTTC. Translating gives CSVTSGGEQYF.

The chain uses TRBV5-1 and TRBJ2-1, with D possibly TRBD1 on 6 matching bases. The V gene lost 4 bases and the J gene lost 5 bases, with 19 bases spanning the gap. Germline loops: CDR1 SGHRS, CDR2 YFSETQ. CDR3 length equals 16 residues. The CDR3 protein is CASSGNRASIDNEQFF. The CDR3 bases are TGCGCCAGCAGCGGAAACAGGGCTAGTATAGACAATGAGCAGTTCTTC.

The chain recombines TRBV2 with TRBJ2-1; TRBD2 is a possible D gene (6 bases). CDR1 and CDR2 from the germline V gene are SNHLY and FYNNEI. The CDR3 runs to 14 residues. V was trimmed by 7 bases and J by 4 bases, leaving 14 bases between them. The CDR3 nucleotides read TGTGCCAGCAATACCGGGACTGTGTACAATGAGCAGTTCTTC. Encoded protein: CASNTGTVYNEQFF.

CDR3 sequence (DNA): TGTGCCATCAGTCGGGAAGCTGGAGCCTACAATGAGCAGTTCTTC. Its translation: CAISREAGAYNEQFF. The J gene is TRBJ2-1, the V gene TRBV10-3; possible D gene TRBD2, 5 bases. Trimming removed 5 bases at V and 2 bases at J, with 13 bases between. The germline V gene encodes CDR1 ENHRY and CDR2 SYGVKD. The CDR3 consists of 15 residues.